These 15 T cell receptor beta chains were sequenced from one sample in a study of shared clonotypes between healthy human individuals. Only in-frame clones appear in the TCRdb table, and some are missing; sequencing was by immunoSEQ multiplex PCR. The sample has roughly 400,000 clones, just over 95% seen once. The specimen sequenced was memory CD8+ T cells sorted from blood. The subset was: CD45RO+ cells pooled with CCR7-negative TemRA cells. Receptors originate from a man aged 30 to 45 in good health.

This chain uses TRBV7-2 with TRBJ2-2; 11 bases agree with TRBD2. The J segment lost 3 bases and the V segment lost 6 bases, leaving 12 bases of the junction unmatched. This CDR3 is built from 18 residues. The germline gives CDR1 SGHTA, CDR2 FQGNSA. CDR3 amino acids: CASRFRNASGRYTGELFF. For the CDR3, the DNA is TGTGCCAGCAGGTTCCGAAACGCTAGCGGGAGGTACACCGGGGAGCTGTTTTTT.

J is TRBJ2-5 and V is TRBV28; 8 nucleotides line up with TRBD1. The CDR3 sequence is 14 residues long. Per germline, CDR1 MDHEN and CDR2 SYDVKM. The junction had 1 base not matched to a gene; V was cut back by 2 bases and J by 2 bases. DNA for the CDR3: TGTGCCAGCAGTTTAGACAGGGGTCAAGAGACCCAGTACTTC. Translation: CASSLDRGQETQYF.

The chain is built from TRBV7-2 and TRBJ2-2; 9 bases fit TRBD2. Trimming took 5 bases from V and 2 from J; bases not matched to a gene: 3. Germline values: CDR1 SGHTA, CDR2 FQGNSA. CDR3 length equals 15 residues. The CDR3 DNA follows: TGTGCCAGCAGCCCCCTAGCGGGAAACACCGGGGAGCTGTTTTTT. Its translation: CASSPLAGNTGELFF.

This chain connects TRBV28 to TRBJ1-1, with TRBD1 matching 8 bases. Germline V gene lookup returns CDR1 MDHEN and CDR2 SYDVKM. The V gene end was trimmed by 3 bases and the J gene end by 6 bases; junction bases not matched to a gene: 12. The CDR3 covers 16 residues. In DNA form, the CDR3 reads TGTGCCAGCAGTTTGGGACTGACAGGGGAGGTCGCTGAAGCTTTCTTT. Translating it yields CASSLGLTGEVAEAFF.

The chain is built from TRBV13 and TRBJ1-2; weak D call: TRBD1 (5 bases). Germline-derived CDR1 and CDR2 are PRHDT and FYEKMQ (reference sequence). CDR3 length: 19 amino acids. Trimming stripped 4 bases from V and 3 bases from J, with 27 bases between. The CDR3 nucleotides read TGTGCCAGCAGCTCGCATGGGGGGGTTGGCGAAGGTACTGACTATGGCTACACCTTC. Translating it yields CASSSHGGVGEGTDYGYTF.

This chain joins TRBV7-9 and TRBJ2-1, with D uncertain. This CDR3 spans 11 amino acids. V dropped 3 bases and J dropped 6 bases, with 3 bases sitting between them. Per germline, CDR1 SEHNR and CDR2 FQNEAQ (reference sequence). The CDR3 region is CASSFRNEQFF. CDR3 DNA sequence: TGTGCCAGCAGCTTTCGCAATGAGCAGTTCTTC.

This chain uses TRBV11-2 with TRBJ2-2; TRBD1 might be the D (5 bases). Trimming removed 0 bases at V and 5 bases at J, with 13 bases between. This CDR3 region has 16 residues. Per the germline V gene, CDR1 is SGHAT and CDR2 is FQNNGV. The CDR3: CASSLDWGRLTGELFF. Written as DNA, the CDR3 is TGTGCCAGCAGCTTAGATTGGGGCAGACTTACCGGGGAGCTGTTTTTT.

The sample holds one count of this clone. The chain recombines TRBV25-1 with TRBJ1-6; 7 nucleotides align to TRBD1. The CDR3 contains 12 residues. The germline V gene has CDR1 MGHDK and CDR2 SYGVNS. V trimming: 6 bases; J trimming: 7 bases; junction bases outside the gene matches: 0. The CDR3 loop reads CASRTGNSPLHF. The DNA of the CDR3 is TGTGCCAGCAGGACAGGGAATTCACCCCTCCACTTT.

The chain has TRBV9 and TRBJ2-7; 11 bases align to TRBD2. J was trimmed by 5 bases and V by 0 bases; bases with no gene match: 10. Germline V lookup: CDR1 SGDLS, CDR2 YYNGEE. CDR3 length: 17 residues. The chain's CDR3 is CASSVVLAGVGADEQYF. In DNA, the CDR3 is TGTGCCAGCAGCGTAGTACTAGCGGGAGTGGGGGCTGACGAGCAGTACTTC.

This clone was seen a single time. The rearrangement joins TRBV30 to TRBJ2-1, with TRBD2 matching over 9 bases. The V segment lost 4 bases and the J segment 7 bases; nucleotides outside the gene matches: 17. This CDR3 is built from 17 residues. Germline-derived CDR1 and CDR2 are GTSNPN and SVGIG (reference sequence). The DNA for the CDR3 is TGTGCCTGGAACACCGGACTAGCGCCCCGAGGAGGGAATGAGCAGTTCTTC. The encoded protein is CAWNTGLAPRGGNEQFF.

The genes are TRBV5-8 and TRBJ2-7; no firm D call. Trimming stripped 3 bases from V and 5 bases from J, with 0 bases between. CDR1 and CDR2 from the germline V gene are SGHTS and YDEGEE. This CDR3 is built from 9 residues. The CDR3 nucleotides are TGTGCCAGCAGCTACGAGCAGTACTTC. This sequence encodes CASSYEQYF.

CDR3 sequence (DNA): TGTGCCAGCAGCTGGACAGGGGCAGATACGCAGTATTTT. Translating it yields CASSWTGADTQYF. The V and J genes are TRBV7-9 and TRBJ2-3; 9 bases fit TRBD1. The CDR3 extends over 13 amino acids. With V trimmed by 4 bases and J by 4 bases, 0 bases remained unmatched. Germline V gives CDR1 SEHNR, CDR2 FQNEAQ (reference sequence).

V gene TRBV5-1 combines with J gene TRBJ1-2; D is uncertain. The V gene lost 0 bases and the J gene lost 1 base, with 7 bases spanning the gap. This CDR3 comprises 14 residues. Germline CDR1 is SGHRS and CDR2 is YFSETQ. The CDR3 loop is CASSLDSVNYGYTF. DNA of the CDR3: TGCGCCAGCAGCTTGGATAGCGTTAACTATGGCTACACCTTC.

V is TRBV19 and J is TRBJ1-2, with a possible D match to TRBD1 (6 bases). Per germline, CDR1 LNHDA and CDR2 SQIVND (reference sequence). This CDR3 is built from 11 residues. Between the trimmed V and J ends, which lost 7 bases and 8 bases, there was a span of 11 bases. The CDR3 region has the DNA TGTGCCAGTACGGCAGGGGTCGGCTACACCTTC. Its protein is CASTAGVGYTF.

The CDR3, as DNA: TGTGCCAGTAGCACGGGACAAAACAATGAGCAGTTCTTC. Its translation is CASSTGQNNEQFF. The chain employs TRBV19 and TRBJ2-1, with D possibly being TRBD1 (6 bases). The CDR3 sequence is 13 residues long. V dropped 6 bases and J dropped 5 bases, with 11 bases sitting between them. Germline CDR1 is LNHDA and CDR2 is SQIVND (reference sequence).